What follows describes a single TCR beta chain. Antigen unknown. The data belong to a study of T cell responses to AZD1222 COVID-19 vaccine. Regarding the study as a whole: Most donors were white British and more were female, and clonal diversity was possibly underestimated. Two AZD1222 doses significantly raised spike-specific TCR breadth and depth over controls. Of the AZD1222 recipients, only 5 or 6 were seropositive at baseline. With dominance at 160-218 and 743-854, vaccine-associated CD4 TCRs spanned spike.

Measured with immunoSEQ multiplex PCR; TCRdb has only the in-frame clones, and not every one. Found here are 70,000 to 95,000 clones, approximately 89% of them singletons; the top ten hold approximately 2.8%. Trimming shortened V by 0 bases and J by 8 bases, and 11 bases separated the two germline ends. CDR1 and CDR2 (germline): GTSNPN, SVGIG (reference sequence). This CDR3 spans 14 amino acids. The chain has TRBV30 and TRBJ1-6; tentative D call: TRBD1 (5 bases). The receptor comes from an adult in good health. Sequencing used peripheral blood, obtained on day 0 of MenACWY control vaccination. In nucleotides, the CDR3 is TGTGCCTGGAGTGTGACTCGGGGGGATTCACCCCTCCACTTT. This encodes CAWSVTRGDSPLHF.